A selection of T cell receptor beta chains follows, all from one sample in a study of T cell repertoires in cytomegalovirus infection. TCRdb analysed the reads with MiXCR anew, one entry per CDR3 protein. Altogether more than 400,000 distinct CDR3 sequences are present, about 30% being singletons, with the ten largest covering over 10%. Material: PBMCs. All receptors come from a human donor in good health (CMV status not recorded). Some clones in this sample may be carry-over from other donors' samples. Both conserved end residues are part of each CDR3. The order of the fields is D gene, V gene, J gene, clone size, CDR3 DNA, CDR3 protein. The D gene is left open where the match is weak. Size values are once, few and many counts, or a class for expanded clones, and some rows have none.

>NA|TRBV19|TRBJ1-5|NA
TGTGCCAGTAGAGGGACTGTCGGAGGCAATCAGCCCCAGCATTTT
CASRGTVGGNQPQHF
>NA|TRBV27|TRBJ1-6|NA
TGTGCCTCCCGGAGGGGAAGCTATAATTCACCCCTCCACTTT
CASRRGSYNSPLHF
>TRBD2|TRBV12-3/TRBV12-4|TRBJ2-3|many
TGTGCCAGCAGCCGGCGGGAGGCAGATACGCAGTATTTT
CASSRREADTQYF
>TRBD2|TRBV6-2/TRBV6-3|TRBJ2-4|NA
TGTGCCAGCACCCTAGCGGGAGCGGCCAACATTCAGTACTTC
CASTLAGAANIQYF
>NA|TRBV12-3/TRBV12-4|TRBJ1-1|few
TGTGCCAGCAGTTTTGGGGTGGAGAACACTGAAGCTTTCTTT
CASSFGVENTEAFF
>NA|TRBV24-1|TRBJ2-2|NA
TGTGCCACCAGAGGACAGTTCGCGAACACCGGGGAGCTGTTTTTT
CATRGQFANTGELFF
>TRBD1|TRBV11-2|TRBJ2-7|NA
TGTGCCAGCAGCTTCACAGGGGGCAAAGGCCCCTACGAGCAGTACTTC
CASSFTGGKGPYEQYF
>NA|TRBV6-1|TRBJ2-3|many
TGTGCCAGCAGCGTAGAACCGGGCTCTGATACGCAGTATTTT
CASSVEPGSDTQYF
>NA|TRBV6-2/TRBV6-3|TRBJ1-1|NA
TGTGCCAGCACCAACGTAGGGGGATTGACTGAAGCTTTCTTT
CASTNVGGLTEAFF
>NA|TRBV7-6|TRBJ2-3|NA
TGTGCCAGCAGTCTTAAGAACACAGATACGCAGTATTTT
CASSLKNTDTQYF
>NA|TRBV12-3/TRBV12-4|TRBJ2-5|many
TGTGCCAGCAGTTCCGCAGGGTCTGCGGAGACCCAGTACTTC
CASSSAGSAETQYF
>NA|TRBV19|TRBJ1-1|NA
TGTGCCAGTACCCATTCGTTGCCAGCGAACACTGAAGCTTTCTTT
CASTHSLPANTEAFF
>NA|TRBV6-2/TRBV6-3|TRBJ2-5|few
TGTGCCAGCACGTCGAGGTTGAGGGGAGAGACCCAGTACTTC
CASTSRLRGETQYF
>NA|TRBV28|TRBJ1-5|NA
TGTGCCAGCAGTCTTATACAGGGATTGGGCAATCAGCCCCAGCATTTT
CASSLIQGLGNQPQHF
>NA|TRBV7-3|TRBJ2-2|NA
TGTGCCAGCAGCCCTGCCCCGAACACCGGGGAGCTGTTTTTT
CASSPAPNTGELFF
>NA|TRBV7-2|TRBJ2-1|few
TGTGCCAGCAGCTCCCAAATTCGGGGTGAGCAGTTCTTC
CASSSQIRGEQFF
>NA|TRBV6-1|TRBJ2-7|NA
TGTGCCAGCAGTTCGAGGGCCAGGGGTACCTACGAGCAGTACTTC
CASSSRARGTYEQYF
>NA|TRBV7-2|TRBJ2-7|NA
TGTGCCAGCAGCTTAGGGGGGAGAGTAGGCGAGCAGTACTTC
CASSLGGRVGEQYF
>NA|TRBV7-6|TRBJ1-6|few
TGTGCCAGCAGCTTAGGCGCAGGGACAAGTTCACCCCTCCACTTT
CASSLGAGTSSPLHF
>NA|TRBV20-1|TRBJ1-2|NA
TGCAGTGCTACCTCCCCGACAGCAAACTATGGCTACACCTTC
CSATSPTANYGYTF
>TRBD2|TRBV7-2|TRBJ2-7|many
TGTGCCAGCAGCCCCGGGAGCGGGGGACCCTACGAGCAGTACTTC
CASSPGSGGPYEQYF
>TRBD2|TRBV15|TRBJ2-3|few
TGTGCCACCAGCAGTAGCGGGATGGGGCCCACAGATACGCAGTATTTT
CATSSSGMGPTDTQYF
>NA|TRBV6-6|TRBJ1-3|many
TGTGCCAGCAGTTACGGAAACACCATATATTTT
CASSYGNTIYF
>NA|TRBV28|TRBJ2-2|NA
TGTGCCAGCAGTTTAAGGGGGGTACTACTTCGGGGCGGGGAGCTGTTTTTT
CASSLRGVLLRGGELFF
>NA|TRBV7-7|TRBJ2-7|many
TGTGCCAGCAGCTTAGCGATGAGACAGATCTCCTACGAGCAGTACTTC
CASSLAMRQISYEQYF
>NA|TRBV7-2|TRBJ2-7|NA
TGTGCCAGCAGCTTATATGCAGATTCAGCCTACGAGCAGTACTTC
CASSLYADSAYEQYF
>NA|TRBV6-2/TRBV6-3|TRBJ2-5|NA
TGTGCCAGCAGTTCGAGTAGCGAGACCCAGTACTTC
CASSSSSETQYF
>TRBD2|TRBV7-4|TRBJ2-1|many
TGTGCCAGCAGCTTATGGGATAGCGGGAGTTCAGAATACAATGAGCAGTTCTTC
CASSLWDSGSSEYNEQFF
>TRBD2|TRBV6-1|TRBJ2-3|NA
TGTGCCAGCAGAACTAGCGGGGGATACACAGATACGCAGTATTTT
CASRTSGGYTDTQYF
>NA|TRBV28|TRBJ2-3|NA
TGTGCCAGTCCTAGGATGGATACGCAGTATTTT
CASPRMDTQYF
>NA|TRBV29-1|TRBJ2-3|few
TGCAGCGTTGAAGAGCCCCCCCGGGACACGCAGTATTTT
CSVEEPPRDTQYF
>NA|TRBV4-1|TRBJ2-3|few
TGCGCCAGCAGCCAAGATCAGCGCGGAAGCACAGATACGCAGTATTTT
CASSQDQRGSTDTQYF
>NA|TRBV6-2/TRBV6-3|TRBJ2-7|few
TGTGCCAGCAAAGGGGGACACCTTAAGCCCTACGAGCAGTACTTC
CASKGGHLKPYEQYF
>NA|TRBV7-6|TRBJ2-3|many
TGTGCCAGCAGCTTAGGTGACCGAGTGAAGGGACCTCACACAGATACGCAGTATTTT
CASSLGDRVKGPHTDTQYF
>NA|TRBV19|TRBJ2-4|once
TGTGCCAGTAGCCCAGGGGACGGCCCGAACATTCAGTACTTC
CASSPGDGPNIQYF
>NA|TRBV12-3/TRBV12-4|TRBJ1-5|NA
TGTGCCAGCAGTTTCGGCAGATACAATCAGCCCCAGCATTTT
CASSFGRYNQPQHF
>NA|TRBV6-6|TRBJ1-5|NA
TGTGCCAGCAGTTACCCCGAGTCGCGGTTTGGCAATCAGCCCCAGCATTTT
CASSYPESRFGNQPQHF
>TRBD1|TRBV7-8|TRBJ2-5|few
TGTGCCAGCAGCTTAGAAGGGTCAGGGGGCGCATCGGAGACCCAGTACTTC
CASSLEGSGGASETQYF
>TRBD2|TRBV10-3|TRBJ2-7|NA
TGTGCCATGGGGGGGGGGGCTAGCGGGTTTGACTACGAGCAGTACTTC
CAMGGGASGFDYEQYF
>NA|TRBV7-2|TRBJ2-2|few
TGTGCCAGCAGCTTAGCCGGGGCGGGCGGGGAGCTGTTTTTT
CASSLAGAGGELFF
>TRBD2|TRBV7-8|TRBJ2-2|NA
TGTGCCAGCAGCTTGACTAGCGGGAGGGCCGTTAGCACCGGGGAGCTGTTTTTT
CASSLTSGRAVSTGELFF
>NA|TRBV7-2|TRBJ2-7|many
TGTGCCAGCAGCTTAGTGACACAAATGGGGGCCGAGCAGTACTTC
CASSLVTQMGAEQYF
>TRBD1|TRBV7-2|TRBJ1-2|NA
TGTGCCAGCAACTTCGGTGTTAGAGGACAGGGGGCGCGCAGCTACACCTTC
CASNFGVRGQGARSYTF
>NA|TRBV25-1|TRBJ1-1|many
TGTGCCAGCAGTGACGTAATGGGGGCTTTCTTT
CASSDVMGAFF
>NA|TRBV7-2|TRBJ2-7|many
TGTGCCAGCAGCCCAGGTGCTAGGTTGGGCGAGCAGTACTTC
CASSPGARLGEQYF
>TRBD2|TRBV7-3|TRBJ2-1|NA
TGTGCCAGCAGCTTAGAAAGCGGGGGGCGGACCTACAATGAGCAGTTCTTC
CASSLESGGRTYNEQFF
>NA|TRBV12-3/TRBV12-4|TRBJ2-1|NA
TGTGCCAGCAGTTTCGGGGCAAATGAGCAGTTCTTC
CASSFGANEQFF
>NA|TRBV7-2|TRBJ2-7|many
TGTGCCAGCAGCACAAACAGGGTATGGTCCTACGAGCAGTACTTC
CASSTNRVWSYEQYF
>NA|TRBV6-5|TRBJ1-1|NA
TGTGCCAGCAGTACCCGGGCCAGGAACACTGAAGCTTTCTTT
CASSTRARNTEAFF
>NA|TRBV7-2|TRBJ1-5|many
TGTGCCAGCAGCTTAGCGGGCGGGCCGGAGCCCCAGCATTTT
CASSLAGGPEPQHF
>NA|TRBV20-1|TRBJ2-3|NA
TGCAGTGCTAGAGAGGGGACCTATAAGCAGTATTTT
CSAREGTYKQYF
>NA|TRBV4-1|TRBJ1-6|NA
TGCGCCAGCAGCCAAGACAAGATACAAGGGAATTCACCCCTCCACTTT
CASSQDKIQGNSPLHF
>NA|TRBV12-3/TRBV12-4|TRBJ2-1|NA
TGTGCCAGTGGGGGACAATCCCCCTACAATGAGCAGTTCTTC
CASGGQSPYNEQFF
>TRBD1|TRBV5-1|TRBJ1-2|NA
TGCGCCAGCAGCTCTGACAGGGGAGACTATGGCTACACCTTC
CASSSDRGDYGYTF